This TCR beta chain emerged from a study of technical replicates of blood from several donors. The V end was cut by 6 bases, the J end by 2 bases, with 12 bases between. Germline lookup yields CDR1 MRHNA and CDR2 SNTAGT. The CDR3 extends over 14 amino acids. The protocol was immunoSEQ multiplex PCR, while the TCRdb copy is restricted to in-frame clones and leaves out a portion. The sample holds 70,000 to 90,000 clones; approximately 90% are singletons and the top ten take over 0.2%. The clonotype was recovered from a human donor in good health. Source material: T cells isolated from PBMCs. The chain is built from TRBV6-4 and TRBJ2-3; possibly TRBD2 for D (6 bases). This chain's CDR3 is CASRAELATDTQYF. As DNA, the CDR3 is TGTGCCAGCAGAGCCGAACTAGCCACAGATACGCAGTATTTT.